This TCR beta chain was profiled in a study of T-cell reconstitution after alpha-beta-depleted transplantation in children. Using unique molecular identifiers, the investigators prepared the TCRbeta library. TCRdb independently ran MiXCR on the PCR reads; one entry per CDR3 protein. The top ten clones hold 2% to 2.5% of a sample with some 600,000 distinct CDR3 sequences, approximately 13% of them seen once. This clonotype was observed many times. Material: PBMCs, mostly from graft donor cells, obtained 360 days after TCRalphabeta/CD19-depleted stem cell transplant. The sequence was collected from a male patient under 18 who had a stem cell transplant for acute myeloid leukemia, so the T cells may come from the graft donor.

The CDR3 reads CASGITAYNEQFF. The CDR3 nucleotides read TGTGCCAGCGGAATAACAGCTTACAATGAGCAGTTCTTC. The genes are TRBV28 and TRBJ2-1, with D unresolved. Per the germline V gene, CDR1 is MDHEN and CDR2 is SYDVKM. Trimming stripped 8 bases from V and 4 bases from J, with 12 bases between. The CDR3 spans 13 residues.